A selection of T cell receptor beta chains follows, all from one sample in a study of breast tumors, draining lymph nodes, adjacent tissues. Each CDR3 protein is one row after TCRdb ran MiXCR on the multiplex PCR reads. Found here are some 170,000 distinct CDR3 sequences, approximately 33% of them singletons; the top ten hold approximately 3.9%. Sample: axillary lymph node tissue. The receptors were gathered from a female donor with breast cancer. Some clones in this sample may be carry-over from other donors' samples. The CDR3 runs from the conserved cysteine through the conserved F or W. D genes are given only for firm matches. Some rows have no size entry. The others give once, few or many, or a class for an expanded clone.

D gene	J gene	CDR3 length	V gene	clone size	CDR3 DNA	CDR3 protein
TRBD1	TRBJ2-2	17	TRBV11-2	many	TGTGCCAGCAGCAGTCGTCTGGGGACAGAGAACACCGGGGAGCTGTTTTTT	CASSSRLGTENTGELFF
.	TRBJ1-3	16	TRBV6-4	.	TGTGCCAGCAGTGACTCAGGACCCAAGCACAGATACGCAGTATATTTT	CASSDSGPKHRYAVYF
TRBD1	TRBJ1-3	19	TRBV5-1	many	TGCGCCAGCAGCCAGGGACAGGCCACAGAGAGAACGCCTGGAAACACCATATATTTT	CASSQGQATERTPGNTIYF
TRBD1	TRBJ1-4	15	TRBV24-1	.	TGTGCCACCAGTGATAGCTTGACAGGGAATGAGAGACTGTTTTTT	CATSDSLTGNERLFF
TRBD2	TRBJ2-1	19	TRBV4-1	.	TGCGCCAGCAGCTTCGCGGAAGAGCAGCCGCCGGGAGGTTTCGATGAGCAGTTCTTC	CASSFAEEQPPGGFDEQFF
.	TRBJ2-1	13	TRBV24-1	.	TGTGCCACCAGTGGTGGGACTCTAGATGAGCAGTTCTTC	CATSGGTLDEQFF
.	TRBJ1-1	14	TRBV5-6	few	TGTGCCAGCAGCTTAGGATTCGGGAACACTGAAGCTTTCTTT	CASSLGFGNTEAFF
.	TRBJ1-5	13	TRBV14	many	TGTGCCAGCAGCCAAGAGATGCAGGGACGCCAGCATTTT	CASSQEMQGRQHF
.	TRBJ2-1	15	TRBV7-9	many	TGTGCCAGCAGCCCCAAGGGGCAGACGCACAATGAGCAGTTCTTC	CASSPKGQTHNEQFF
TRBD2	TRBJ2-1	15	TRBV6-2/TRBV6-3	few	TGTGCCAGCAGTCACCGTGGACTAGCCTACAATGAGCAGTTCTTC	CASSHRGLAYNEQFF
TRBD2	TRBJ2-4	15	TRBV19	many	TGTGCCAGTAGACAGGCTGGGTCAAGGGAGGGCATTCAGTACTTC	CASRQAGSREGIQYF
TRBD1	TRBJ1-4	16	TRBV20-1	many	TGCAGTGCTAGTAACTACCGGGACAGGGCCCTTGAAAAACTGTTTTTT	CSASNYRDRALEKLFF